Listed below are T cell receptor beta chains from one sample, sequenced in a study of blood T cell repertoires in COVID-19. Measured with immunoSEQ multiplex PCR; TCRdb has only the in-frame clones, and not every one. The table includes roughly 160,000 clones, roughly 84% detected once. The specimen sequenced was peripheral blood. Receptor source: a man between 18 and 29 years old with active or convalescent COVID-19. The CDR3 runs from the conserved cysteine through the conserved F or W. D genes are given only for firm matches. The size entry is marked missing in some rows and otherwise reads once, few, many or a size class.

V	size	J	D	CDR3	DNA
TRBV5-1	NA	TRBJ2-1	NA	CASTLTQGRTSYNEQFF	TGCGCCAGCACCCTTACACAGGGTCGGACCTCCTACAATGAGCAGTTCTTC
TRBV18	NA	TRBJ2-7	NA	CASSPLPKKGPGGNEQYF	TGTGCCAGCTCACCACTTCCCAAGAAGGGTCCAGGGGGGAACGAGCAGTACTTC
TRBV6-5	NA	TRBJ2-3	NA	CASSTTAATDTQYF	TGTGCCAGCAGCACCACAGCGGCCACAGATACGCAGTATTTT
TRBV7-8	NA	TRBJ2-1	TRBD2	CASSLAGTSGRVFNEQFF	TGTGCCAGCAGCTTAGCCGGGACTAGCGGGAGGGTGTTCAATGAGCAGTTCTTC
TRBV4-1	NA	TRBJ1-6	NA	CASSRGPRDSPLHF	TGCGCCAGCAGCCGCGGGCCGCGAGATTCACCCCTCCACTTT
TRBV7-9	NA	TRBJ1-2	TRBD1	CASSFSQGANYGYTF	TGTGCCAGCAGCTTCTCCCAGGGGGCCAACTATGGCTACACCTTC
TRBV28	NA	TRBJ2-3	NA	CASSFTYSGTDTQYF	TGTGCCAGCAGTTTCACGTATAGCGGCACAGATACGCAGTATTTT
TRBV7-7	NA	TRBJ2-7	NA	CASSSSQVRSYEQYF	TGTGCCAGCAGCTCTTCTCAGGTTCGCTCCTACGAGCAGTACTTC
TRBV4-1	NA	TRBJ2-5	TRBD2	CASSLLAGVMGETQYF	TGCGCCAGCAGCCTCCTAGCGGGGGTAATGGGAGAGACCCAGTACTTC
TRBV5-6	NA	TRBJ2-5	NA	CASSSTGSRETQYF	TGTGCCAGCAGCTCGACTGGGTCTAGAGAGACCCAGTACTTC
TRBV20-1	NA	TRBJ2-3	TRBD2	CSASKTGGPTDTQYF	TGCAGTGCTAGTAAGACGGGGGGGCCGACAGATACGCAGTATTTT
TRBV6-1	NA	TRBJ2-5	TRBD1	CASSEGQGAGETQYF	TGTGCCAGCAGTGAGGGGCAGGGGGCAGGAGAGACCCAGTACTTC
TRBV5-4	NA	TRBJ1-6	TRBD1	CASSLQGAGSPLHF	TGTGCCAGCAGCTTGCAGGGGGCTGGATCACCCCTCCACTTT
TRBV2	NA	TRBJ2-7	NA	CASSHDKGFYEQYF	TGTGCCAGCAGCCATGACAAGGGGTTCTACGAGCAGTACTTC
TRBV4-1	few	TRBJ1-2	NA	CASSQDPPRLGGGYGYTF	TGCGCCAGCAGCCAAGATCCCCCCCGGCTGGGAGGGGGCTATGGCTACACCTTC
TRBV30	NA	TRBJ1-5	NA	CAWGPGLDQPQHF	TGTGCCTGGGGGCCAGGTCTCGATCAGCCCCAGCATTTT
TRBV5-1	once	TRBJ1-1	TRBD1	CASSLDGTGSGTEAFF	TGCGCCAGCAGCCTTGATGGGACAGGGAGTGGTACTGAAGCTTTCTTT
TRBV18	NA	TRBJ2-1	NA	CASSPPARNEQFF	TGTGCCAGCTCACCACCGGCTAGGAACGAGCAGTTCTTC
TRBV11-2	few	TRBJ2-1	NA	CASSLGSTLNEQFF	TGTGCCAGCAGCTTAGGCTCGACACTTAATGAGCAGTTCTTC
TRBV15	NA	TRBJ1-1	NA	CATSRDYEGVNTEAFF	TGTGCCACCAGCAGAGATTACGAGGGAGTGAACACTGAAGCTTTCTTT
TRBV19	NA	TRBJ2-3	NA	CASRTDATDTQYF	TGTGCCAGCAGGACAGACGCGACAGATACGCAGTATTTT
TRBV5-6	NA	TRBJ2-3	TRBD2	CASSPGLAGASDTQYF	TGTGCCAGCAGCCCGGGACTAGCGGGAGCGTCAGATACGCAGTATTTT
TRBV12-3/TRBV12-4	NA	TRBJ2-1	NA	CASSLMGRGAFF	TGTGCCAGCAGTTTAATGGGCAGGGGCGCGTTCTTC
TRBV28	NA	TRBJ2-7	NA	CASSLEVLTGEQYF	TGTGCCAGCAGTTTAGAAGTCCTAACGGGGGAGCAGTACTTC
TRBV18	NA	TRBJ2-1	NA	CASSPPGSAGSYNEQFF	TGTGCCAGCTCACCCCCGGGTTCCGCTGGATCCTACAATGAGCAGTTCTTC
TRBV10-3	NA	TRBJ1-6	TRBD1	CAISEGQGDSPLHF	TGTGCCATCAGTGAGGGACAGGGTGATTCACCCCTCCACTTT
TRBV18	NA	TRBJ2-4	TRBD1	CASSPPTGENIQYF	TGTGCCAGCTCACCACCGACAGGGGAAAACATTCAGTACTTC
TRBV3-1/TRBV3-2	NA	TRBJ1-2	NA	CASSQEVRGHYGYTF	TGTGCCAGCAGCCAAGAGGTCAGGGGCCACTATGGCTACACCTTC
TRBV5-6	NA	TRBJ1-5	TRBD1	CASSRDRGHNSNQPQHF	TGTGCCAGCAGTCGGGACAGAGGCCATAATAGCAATCAGCCCCAGCATTTT
TRBV11-2	NA	TRBJ2-5	TRBD2	CASSQGTSGGVQETQYF	TGTGCCAGCAGCCAAGGGACTAGCGGGGGCGTCCAAGAGACCCAGTACTTC
TRBV11-1	NA	TRBJ1-5	TRBD1	CASSGGTGVQPQHF	TGTGCCAGCAGTGGAGGGACAGGGGTTCAGCCCCAGCATTTT
TRBV7-2	NA	TRBJ2-5	NA	CASSSERASHQETQYF	TGTGCCAGCAGCTCAGAGCGGGCGTCCCACCAAGAGACCCAGTACTTC
TRBV6-1	NA	TRBJ1-2	NA	CASSEEGFYGYTF	TGTGCCAGCAGTGAAGAGGGGTTCTATGGCTACACCTTC
TRBV13	many	TRBJ1-6	TRBD1	CASSRDRAANSPLHF	TGTGCCAGCAGCCGGGACAGGGCGGCGAATTCACCCCTCCACTTT
TRBV12-3/TRBV12-4	NA	TRBJ1-3	NA	CASRRSSGNTIYF	TGTGCCAGCAGACGGAGCTCTGGAAACACCATATATTTT
TRBV3-1/TRBV3-2	NA	TRBJ2-7	NA	CASSPGRQGRDEQYF	TGTGCCAGCAGCCCAGGACGGCAGGGCCGGGACGAGCAGTACTTC